This T cell receptor (beta chain) was identified during a study of regulatory T cells in long-lasting Graves disease. Sequencing libraries for TCR beta were prepared with iRepertoire HTBI primers and Arm-PCR of CDR3 regions. Each CDR3 protein gets one entry after TCRdb re-called the multiplex PCR reads with MiXCR. The sample shows about 370,000 distinct CDR3 sequences, around 15% of them seen only once. Time point defined: newly diagnosed GD, antithyroid drugs for less than 3 months. Following extraction of RNA from PBMCs, that RNA was used to make the TCR library. Graves' disease diagnoses used American Thyroid Association guidelines. This clonotype was recorded many times. No antigen is known for it. Study results and limitations: A reduction in accuracy may have resulted from the small sample size.

This clonotype was obtained from a female donor with Graves disease. The sample was peripheral blood mononuclear cells (PBMCs), taken at new diagnosis, from a patient treated with antithyroid drugs.

CDR3: CASSYQPTGTSGTDEQFF. The CDR3 DNA follows: TGTGCCAGCAGCTATCAACCGACCGGGACTAGCGGGACGGATGAGCAGTTCTTC. The chain couples TRBV7-3 to TRBJ2-1; 13 bases align to TRBD2. V dropped 4 bases and J dropped 8; count of bases not matched to a gene: 14. CDR1 is SGHTA, CDR2 FQGTGA, per germline. The length of the CDR3 is 18 residues. The whole variable domain, remainder taken from reference TRBV7-3 and TRBJ2-1, is GAGVSQTPSNKVTEKGKYVELRCDPISGHTALYWYRQSLGQGPEFLIYFQGTGAADDSGLPNDRFFAVRPEGSVSTLKIQRTERGDSAVYLCASSYQPTGTSGTDEQFFGPGTRLTVL.